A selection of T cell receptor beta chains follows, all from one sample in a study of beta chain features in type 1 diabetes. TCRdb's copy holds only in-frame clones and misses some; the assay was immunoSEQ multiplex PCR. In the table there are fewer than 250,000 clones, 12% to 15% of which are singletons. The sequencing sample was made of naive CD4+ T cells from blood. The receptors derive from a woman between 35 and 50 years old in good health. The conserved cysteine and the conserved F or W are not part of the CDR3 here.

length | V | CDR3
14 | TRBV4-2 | ASSRNGQTDTGELF
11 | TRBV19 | ASSNTGFTEAF
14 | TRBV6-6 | ASSKVRDRGSNEQY
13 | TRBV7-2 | ASSLTSGGIDTQY
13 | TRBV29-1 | SVVGARSSTYEQY
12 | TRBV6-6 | ASKIAGGLNEQF
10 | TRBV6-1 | ASNPGTGELF
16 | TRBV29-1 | SVEVPWLAGGQAGELF
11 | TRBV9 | ASSVDQLVPQY
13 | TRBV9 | ASSRTGNSNQPQH
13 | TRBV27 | ASSALGAGSYEQY
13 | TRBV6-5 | ASRPGQENLYGYT
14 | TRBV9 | ASSVTQGLAGYEQF
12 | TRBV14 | ASSQGLQFHEQF
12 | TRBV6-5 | ASSRTGPRGPLH
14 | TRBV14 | ASSQVLRSGANVLT
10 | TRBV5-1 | ASSVRRETQY
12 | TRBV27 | ASRRTDSNQPQH
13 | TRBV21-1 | ASSKAEQGSYEQY
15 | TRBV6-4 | ASSFSGGSTSYNEQF
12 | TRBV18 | ASSLQGGNQPQH
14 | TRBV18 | ASSPLGGDSNQPQH
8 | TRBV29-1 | SVWSGEAF
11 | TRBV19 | ATKDRGIYEQY